Detailed here is one T cell receptor beta chain. Its matching antigen is unknown. Trimming shortened V by 2 bases and J by 1 base, and 9 bases separated the two germline ends. This CDR3 is 14 amino acids long. The germline V gene encodes CDR1 SGHRS and CDR2 YFSETQ. PCR used 60 Vbeta primers and 13 Jbeta primers. Repertoires were generated with immunoSEQ multiplex PCR, while TCRdb's copy carries only in-frame clones and drops some. The repertoire consists of about 130,000 clones, with 75% to 85% occurring once and the leading ten covering roughly 2%. The record originates from a study of cytomegalovirus exposure and HLA in healthy donors. Findings and caveats of the study: From TCR beta sequences, most subjects' HLA-A and HLA-B alleles were reportedly predicted accurately. Productive status was seen about 90% or about 30% of the time for most TCR beta V segments in an earlier analysis.

The chain couples TRBV5-1 to TRBJ1-1; D possibly corresponds to TRBD1 (6 bases). Material for sequencing was PBMCs. This sequence originates from a man aged 18 to 35 in good health and CMV-seronegative. In DNA form, the CDR3 reads TGCGCCAGCAGCTTTCAGGGGACGAACACTGAAGCTTTCTTT. Translation gives CASSFQGTNTEAFF.